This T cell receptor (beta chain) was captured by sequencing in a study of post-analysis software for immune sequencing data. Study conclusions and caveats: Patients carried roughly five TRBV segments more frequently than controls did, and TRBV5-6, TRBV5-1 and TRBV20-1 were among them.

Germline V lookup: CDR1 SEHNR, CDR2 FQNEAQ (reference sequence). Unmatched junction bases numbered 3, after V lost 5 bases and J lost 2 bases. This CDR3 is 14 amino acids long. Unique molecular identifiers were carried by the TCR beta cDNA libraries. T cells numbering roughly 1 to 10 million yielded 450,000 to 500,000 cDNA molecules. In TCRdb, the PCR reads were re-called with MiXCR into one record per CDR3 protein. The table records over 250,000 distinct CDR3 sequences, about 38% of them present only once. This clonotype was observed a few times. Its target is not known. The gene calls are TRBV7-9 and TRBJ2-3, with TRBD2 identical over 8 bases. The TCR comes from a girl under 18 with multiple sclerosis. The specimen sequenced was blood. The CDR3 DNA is TGTGCCAGCAGCGCACTAGCGGACACAGATACGCAGTATTTT. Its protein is CASSALADTDTQYF.